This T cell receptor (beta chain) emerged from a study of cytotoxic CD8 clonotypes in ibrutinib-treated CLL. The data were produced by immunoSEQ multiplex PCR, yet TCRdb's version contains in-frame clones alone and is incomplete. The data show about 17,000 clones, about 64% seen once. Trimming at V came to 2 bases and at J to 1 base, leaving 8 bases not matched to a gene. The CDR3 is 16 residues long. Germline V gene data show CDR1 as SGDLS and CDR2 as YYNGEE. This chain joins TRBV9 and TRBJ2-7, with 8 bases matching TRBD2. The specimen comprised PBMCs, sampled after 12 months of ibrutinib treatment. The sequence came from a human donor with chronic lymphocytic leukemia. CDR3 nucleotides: TGTGCCAGCAGCGTCAGTGGCGGGGGGCCGTCCTACGAGCAGTACTTC. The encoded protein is CASSVSGGGPSYEQYF.